The 12 T cell receptor beta chains below come from one sample, sequenced in a study of human T cells and chemical hapten exposure. Noted time point: pre-sensitization, week 0. This sample's treatment: therapeutic diphenylcyclopropenone sensitization with weekly scalp DPC. Via MiXCR, TCRdb re-called the RACE reads, giving one row per CDR3 protein. The data contain about 85,000 distinct CDR3 sequences, approximately 9% of them singletons. The specimen was whole blood, collected in connection with sensitization to the hapten diphenylcyclopropenone (DPC). Receptors originate from a man aged 40-50 years with alopecia areata. Some clones in this sample may be carry-over from other donors' samples.

This clonotype was observed a few times. The chain couples TRBV14 to TRBJ1-6, with D unresolved. Germline-derived CDR1 and CDR2 are SGHDN and FVKESK. V shed 1 base and J shed 10 bases, with 8 bases lying between them. The CDR3 sequence is 13 residues long. The CDR3 protein is CASSQAGISPLHF. As DNA, the CDR3 is TGTGCCAGCAGCCAAGCAGGAATATCACCCCTCCACTTT.

This clonotype came up many times. V gene TRBV6-5 combines with J gene TRBJ1-1; maybe TRBD1 (5 bases). The CDR3 sequence is 14 residues long. Germline V gene data show CDR1 as MNHEY and CDR2 as SVGAGI. The V end lost 7 bases, the J end lost 1 base, and 13 bases lay between the germline ends. CDR3 amino acids: CASMPGQGNTEAFF. The CDR3 bases are TGTGCCAGCATGCCAGGGCAGGGGAACACTGAAGCTTTCTTT.

This clonotype was recorded a few times. The J gene is TRBJ2-3, the V gene TRBV3-1; 8 positions match TRBD2. Germline lookup yields CDR1 LGHDT and CDR2 YNNKEL (reference sequence). V shed 5 bases and J 8 bases; nucleotides not matched to a gene: 27. The CDR3 consists of 20 residues. CDR3 nucleotides: TGTGCCAGCAGCACTCCAGGGATTGGAGAAAGCGGGAGCCGTTCACGTACGCAGTATTTT. Its translation is CASSTPGIGESGSRSRTQYF.

Ten or more counts support this clonotype. This rearrangement joins TRBV27 to TRBJ2-3; D is perhaps TRBD2 (7 bases). The V and J ends lost 5 bases and 6 bases respectively, with 15 bases between them. There are 14 residues in the CDR3. The germline V gene encodes CDR1 MNHEY and CDR2 SMNVEV (reference sequence). The CDR3 sequence: CASSRGGRSDTQYF. For the CDR3, the DNA is TGTGCCAGCAGTCGCGGGGGCCGCTCTGATACGCAGTATTTT.

This clonotype was seen at least ten times. The genes are TRBV28 and TRBJ2-7; 9 nucleotides align to TRBD1. The CDR3 runs to 15 residues. After removal of 3 bases from V and 5 bases from J, the junction contained 8 bases not matched to a gene. CDR1 is MDHEN, CDR2 SYDVKM, per germline. The CDR3 DNA reads as TGTGCCAGCAGTTTCTCGGGACAGGGTAGCAACGAGCAGTACTTC. Its translation is CASSFSGQGSNEQYF.

This clonotype was counted a few times. The J gene is TRBJ1-5, the V gene TRBV12-3 or TRBV12-4; possible D gene TRBD1, 6 bases. The CDR3 is made up of 14 amino acids. V was clipped by 6 bases and J by 3 bases, with 12 bases between them. CDR3 nucleotide sequence: TGTGCCAGCAGCACCACAGGGAACAATCAGCCCCAGCATTTT. Its protein is CASSTTGNNQPQHF.

This clonotype appeared many times. The chain links TRBV7-6 to TRBJ2-3; 10 nucleotides align to TRBD1. CDR1 is SGHVS, CDR2 FNYEAQ, per germline. The trim removed 1 base at V and 4 bases at J, leaving 5 bases unmatched. The CDR3 runs 16 residues. The CDR3 is CASSLEGTGVADTQYF. Here the CDR3 DNA reads TGTGCCAGCAGCTTAGAGGGGACAGGGGTAGCAGATACGCAGTATTTT.

The chain combines TRBV6-8 with TRBJ2-1, with D maybe TRBD2 (6 bases). Deletions cut 2 bases from V and 5 bases from J, with 25 bases between. CDR1 and CDR2 (germline): MNHGY, SAAAGT. The CDR3 totals 19 residues. For the CDR3, the DNA is TGTGCCAGCAGTTACCTCCGATTTTCGTCGAGGGAGGCCAACAATGAGCAGTTCTTC. This translates into CASSYLRFSSREANNEQFF.

The sample holds a few counts of this clonotype. The rearrangement uses TRBV29-1 and TRBJ2-6; 7 bases map to TRBD2. Germline values: CDR1 SQVTM, CDR2 ANQGSEA. Trimming removed 4 bases from V and 2 bases from J; junction bases left unmatched: 8. This CDR3 contains 16 residues. DNA for the CDR3: TGCAGCGTTGGATCTATCCGGGGGGCTGGGGCCAACGTCCTGACTTTC. Translating gives CSVGSIRGAGANVLTF.

The J gene is TRBJ2-7, the V gene TRBV21-1; the tabulated D call, TRBD1, remains unverified against the DNA. TRBV21-1 is reported as a pseudogene. This CDR3 region has 19 residues. CDR3 coding DNA: TGTGCCAGCAACAAAGGCTCCCATCAGGGGAGGTCAGCATCCTACGAGCAGTACTTC. Its translation is CASNKGSHQGRSASYEQYF.

The chain carries TRBV19 and TRBJ2-7; 10 bases map to TRBD1. Unmatched junction bases numbered 6, after V lost 2 bases and J lost 2 bases. CDR3 length: 16 amino acids. The germline CDR1 and CDR2 sequences are LNHDA and SQIVND (reference sequence). CDR3 sequence (DNA): TGTGCCAGTAGTATACCTCCGGGACAGGGGCCCTACGAGCAGTACTTC. Translation gives CASSIPPGQGPYEQYF.

The V call is TRBV30, the J call TRBJ1-1; tentative D call: TRBD1 (5 bases). The germline gives CDR1 GTSNPN, CDR2 SVGIG (reference sequence). CDR3 length: 14 amino acids. V was clipped by 3 bases and J by 2 bases, with 13 bases between them. CDR3 nucleotide sequence: TGTGCCTGGAGGTTTGGGGGAAGAAACACTGAAGCTTTCTTT. Translated, it gives CAWRFGGRNTEAFF.